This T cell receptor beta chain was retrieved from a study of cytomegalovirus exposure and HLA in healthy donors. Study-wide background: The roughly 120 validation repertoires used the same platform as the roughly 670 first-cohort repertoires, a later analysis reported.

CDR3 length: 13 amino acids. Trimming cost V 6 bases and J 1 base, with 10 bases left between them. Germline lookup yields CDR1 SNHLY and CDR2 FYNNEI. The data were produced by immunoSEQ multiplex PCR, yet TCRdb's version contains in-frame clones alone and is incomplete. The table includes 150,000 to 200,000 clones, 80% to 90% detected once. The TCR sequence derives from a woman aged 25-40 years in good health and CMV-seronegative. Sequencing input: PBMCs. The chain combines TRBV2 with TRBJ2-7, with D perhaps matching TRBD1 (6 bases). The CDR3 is CASREQGSYEQYF. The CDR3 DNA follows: TGTGCCAGCAGGGAGCAGGGGTCCTACGAGCAGTACTTC.